These T cell receptor beta chains were read from a single sample in a study of T cell responses to AZD1222 COVID-19 vaccine. Only in-frame clones appear in the TCRdb table, and some are missing; sequencing was by immunoSEQ multiplex PCR. The sample has some 180,000 clones, roughly 91% seen once. Source: peripheral blood, taken 28 days after the second AZD1222 dose. The origin of the receptors is an adult who received the AZD1222 COVID-19 vaccine. Each CDR3 is given with its conserved first and last residue. Fields, in order: D gene, V gene, J gene, clone size, CDR3 protein, CDR3 DNA. The D gene is left open where the match is weak. Rows give clone size only sometimes, using once, few, many, or a class for an expanded clone.

>TRBD1|TRBV27|TRBJ2-5|once
CASSVQQGVGETQYF
TGTGCCAGCAGTGTCCAACAGGGGGTGGGAGAGACCCAGTACTTC
>TRBD2|TRBV28|TRBJ2-7|.
CASSSTGTSGRSSYEQYF
TGTGCCAGCAGTTCGACCGGGACTAGCGGGAGGTCTTCCTACGAGCAGTACTTC
>TRBD1|TRBV5-1|TRBJ1-4|.
CASSSDRDRREKLFF
TGCGCCAGCAGCTCCGACAGGGACCGACGGGAAAAACTGTTTTTT
>.|TRBV6-2/TRBV6-3|TRBJ2-7|once
CASSAQAYEQYF
TGTGCCAGCAGTGCCCAGGCCTACGAGCAGTACTTC
>TRBD1|TRBV10-3|TRBJ1-2|.
CAISEPGQGNRGYTF
TGTGCCATCAGTGAGCCGGGACAGGGGAACCGTGGCTACACCTTC
>.|TRBV4-1|TRBJ2-7|.
CASSPGGIEQYF
TGCGCCAGCAGCCCCGGAGGGATCGAGCAGTACTTC
>TRBD1|TRBV30|TRBJ1-1|once
CAWRFPDRVNTEAFF
TGTGCCTGGAGATTCCCGGACAGGGTGAACACTGAAGCTTTCTTT
>.|TRBV6-4|TRBJ2-7|.
CASLMNAQGAYEQYF
TGTGCCAGCCTTATGAACGCCCAGGGTGCCTACGAGCAGTACTTC
>TRBD2|TRBV3-1/TRBV3-2|TRBJ2-3|.
CASSQDIAGAVTQYF
TGTGCCAGCAGCCAAGACATAGCGGGGGCTGTTACGCAGTATTTT
>.|TRBV12-3/TRBV12-4|TRBJ2-1|.
CASSRTRFEQFF
TGTGCCAGCAGCCGTACTAGATTCGAGCAGTTCTTC
>TRBD1|TRBV18|TRBJ2-3|.
CASSLGQGVEGTDTQYF
TGTGCCAGCTCACTAGGACAGGGAGTGGAGGGCACAGATACGCAGTATTTT